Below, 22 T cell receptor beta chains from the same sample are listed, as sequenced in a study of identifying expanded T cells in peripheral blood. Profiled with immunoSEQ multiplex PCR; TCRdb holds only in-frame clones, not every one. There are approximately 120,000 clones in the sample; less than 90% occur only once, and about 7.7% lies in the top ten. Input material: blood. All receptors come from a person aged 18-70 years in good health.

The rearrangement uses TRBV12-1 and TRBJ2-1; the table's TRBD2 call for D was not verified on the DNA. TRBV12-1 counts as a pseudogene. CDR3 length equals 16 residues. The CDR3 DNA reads TGTGCCAGCAGCTCGCCGCGACGGGGGAATGGGAATGAGCAGTTCTTC. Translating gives CASSSPRRGNGNEQFF.

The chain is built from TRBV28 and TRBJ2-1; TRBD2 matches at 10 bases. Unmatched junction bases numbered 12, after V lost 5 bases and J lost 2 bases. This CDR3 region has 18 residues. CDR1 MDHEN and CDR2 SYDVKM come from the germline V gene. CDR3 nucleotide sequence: TGTGCCAGCAGTCCCTTCCTAGCGGGAGTCCCCCCCTACAATGAGCAGTTCTTC. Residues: CASSPFLAGVPPYNEQFF.

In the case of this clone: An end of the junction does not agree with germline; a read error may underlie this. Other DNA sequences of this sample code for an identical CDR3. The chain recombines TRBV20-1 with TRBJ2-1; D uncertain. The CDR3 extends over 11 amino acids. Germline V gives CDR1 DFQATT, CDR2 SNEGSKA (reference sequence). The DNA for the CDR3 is TGTAGTGCTAGCTCCTACAATGAGCAGTTCTTC. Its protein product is CSASSYNEQFF.

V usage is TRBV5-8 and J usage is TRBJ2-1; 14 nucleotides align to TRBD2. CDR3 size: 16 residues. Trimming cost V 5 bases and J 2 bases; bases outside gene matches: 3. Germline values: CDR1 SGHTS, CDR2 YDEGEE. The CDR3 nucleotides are TGTGCCAGCAGGGGACTAGCGGGAGTACCCTACAATGAGCAGTTCTTC. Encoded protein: CASRGLAGVPYNEQFF.

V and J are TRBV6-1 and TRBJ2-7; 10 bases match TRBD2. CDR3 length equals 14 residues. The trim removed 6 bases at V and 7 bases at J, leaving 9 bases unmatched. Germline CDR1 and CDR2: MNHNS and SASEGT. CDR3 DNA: TGTGCCAGCAGGAGAGTAGCGGGAGGTACAGAGCAGTACTTC. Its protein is CASRRVAGGTEQYF.

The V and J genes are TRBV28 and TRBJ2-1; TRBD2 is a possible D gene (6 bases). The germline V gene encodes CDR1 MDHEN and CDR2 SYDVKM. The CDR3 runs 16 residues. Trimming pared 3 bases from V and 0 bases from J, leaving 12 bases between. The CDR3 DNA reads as TGTGCCAGCAGTTTCGGGGAGGCTAACTCCTACAATGAGCAGTTCTTC. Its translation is CASSFGEANSYNEQFF.

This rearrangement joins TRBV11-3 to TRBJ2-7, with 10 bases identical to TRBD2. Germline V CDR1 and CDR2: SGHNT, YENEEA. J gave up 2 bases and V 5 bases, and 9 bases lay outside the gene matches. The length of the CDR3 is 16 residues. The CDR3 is CASSPGGSGRPYEQYF. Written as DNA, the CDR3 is TGTGCCAGCAGCCCCGGTGGTAGCGGGAGGCCCTACGAGCAGTACTTC.

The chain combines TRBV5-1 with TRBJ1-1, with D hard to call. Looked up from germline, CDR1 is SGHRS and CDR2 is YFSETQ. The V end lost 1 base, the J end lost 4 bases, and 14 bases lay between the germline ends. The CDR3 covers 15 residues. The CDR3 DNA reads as TGCGCCAGCAGCTTGATTTGGGCAGAAGCCACTGAAGCTTTCTTT. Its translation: CASSLIWAEATEAFF.

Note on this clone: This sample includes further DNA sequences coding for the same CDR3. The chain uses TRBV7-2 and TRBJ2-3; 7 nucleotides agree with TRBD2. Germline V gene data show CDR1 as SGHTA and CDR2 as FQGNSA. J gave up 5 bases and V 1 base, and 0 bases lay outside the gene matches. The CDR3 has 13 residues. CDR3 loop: CASSLGGRDTQYF. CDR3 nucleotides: TGTGCCAGCAGCTTAGGCGGGAGAGATACGCAGTATTTT.

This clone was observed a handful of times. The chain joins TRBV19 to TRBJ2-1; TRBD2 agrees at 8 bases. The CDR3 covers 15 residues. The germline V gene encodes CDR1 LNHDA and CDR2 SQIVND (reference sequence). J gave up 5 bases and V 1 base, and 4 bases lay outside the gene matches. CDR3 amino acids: CASSIAAGENNEQFF. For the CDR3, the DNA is TGTGCCAGTAGTATAGCAGCGGGGGAAAACAATGAGCAGTTCTTC.

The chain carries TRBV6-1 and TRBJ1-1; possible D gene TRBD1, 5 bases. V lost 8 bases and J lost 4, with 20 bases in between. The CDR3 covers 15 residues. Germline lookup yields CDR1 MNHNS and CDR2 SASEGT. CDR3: CASLYQLPGGTEAFF. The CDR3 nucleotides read TGTGCCAGCCTTTACCAACTACCTGGGGGCACTGAAGCTTTCTTT.

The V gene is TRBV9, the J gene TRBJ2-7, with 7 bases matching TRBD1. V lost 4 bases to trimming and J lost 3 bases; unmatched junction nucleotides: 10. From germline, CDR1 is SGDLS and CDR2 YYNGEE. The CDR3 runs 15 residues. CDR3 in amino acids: CASSPGDSVVYEQYF. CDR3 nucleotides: TGTGCCAGCAGCCCAGGGGACAGCGTTGTCTACGAGCAGTACTTC.

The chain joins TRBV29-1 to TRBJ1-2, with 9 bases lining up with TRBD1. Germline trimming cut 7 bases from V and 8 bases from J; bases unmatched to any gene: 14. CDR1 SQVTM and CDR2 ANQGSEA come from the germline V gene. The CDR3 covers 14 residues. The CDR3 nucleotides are TGCAGCGCAGAAGGGGCCCGGGACAGGGAAGGCTACACCTTC. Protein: CSAEGARDREGYTF.

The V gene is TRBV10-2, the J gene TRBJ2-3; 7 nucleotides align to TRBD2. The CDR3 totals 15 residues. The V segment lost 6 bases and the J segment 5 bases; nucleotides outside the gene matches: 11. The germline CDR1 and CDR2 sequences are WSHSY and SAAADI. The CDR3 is CASRARQRGLDTQYF. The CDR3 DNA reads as TGCGCCAGCAGAGCTCGGCAGCGGGGACTAGATACGCAGTATTTT.

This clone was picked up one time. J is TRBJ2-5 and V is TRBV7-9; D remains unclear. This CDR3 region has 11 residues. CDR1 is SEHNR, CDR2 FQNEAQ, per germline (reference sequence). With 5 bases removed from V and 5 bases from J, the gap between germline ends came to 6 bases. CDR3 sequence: CASSQQETQYF. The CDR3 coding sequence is TGTGCCAGCAGCCAACAGGAGACCCAGTACTTC.

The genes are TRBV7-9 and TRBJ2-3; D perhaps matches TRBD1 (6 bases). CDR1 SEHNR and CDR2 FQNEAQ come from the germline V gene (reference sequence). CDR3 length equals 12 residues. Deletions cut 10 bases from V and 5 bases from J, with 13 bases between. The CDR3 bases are TGTGCCATTCTCCCGGGACAAGATACGCAGTATTTT. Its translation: CAILPGQDTQYF.

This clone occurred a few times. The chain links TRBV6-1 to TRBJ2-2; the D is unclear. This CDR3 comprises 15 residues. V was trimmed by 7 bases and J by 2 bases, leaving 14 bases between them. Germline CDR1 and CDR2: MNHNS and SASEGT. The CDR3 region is CASTLGNPNTGELFF. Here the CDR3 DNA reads TGTGCCAGCACATTAGGGAACCCAAACACCGGGGAGCTGTTTTTT.

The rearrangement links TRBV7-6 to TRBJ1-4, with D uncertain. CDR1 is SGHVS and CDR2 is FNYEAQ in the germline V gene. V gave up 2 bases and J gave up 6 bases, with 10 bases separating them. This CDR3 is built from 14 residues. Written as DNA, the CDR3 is TGTGCCAGCAGCTTAAATGGGATGGATGAAAAACTGTTTTTT. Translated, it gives CASSLNGMDEKLFF.

CDR3 protein: CASSEQDASSGNTIYF. CDR3 DNA: TGTGCCAGCAGCGAACAGGACGCCAGCTCTGGAAACACCATATATTTT. This sequence joins TRBV14 and TRBJ1-3, with D possibly matching TRBD1 (5 bases). The CDR3 is 16 residues long. V lost 5 bases, J lost 0 bases, and 14 bases lay in between. Germline V lookup: CDR1 SGHDN, CDR2 FVKESK.

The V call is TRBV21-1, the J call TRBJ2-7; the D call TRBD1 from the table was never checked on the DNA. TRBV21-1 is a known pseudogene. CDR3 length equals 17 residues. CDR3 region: CASPKGASGKSSYEQYF. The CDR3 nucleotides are TGTGCCAGCCCAAAGGGGGCATCAGGAAAGAGCTCCTACGAGCAGTACTTC.

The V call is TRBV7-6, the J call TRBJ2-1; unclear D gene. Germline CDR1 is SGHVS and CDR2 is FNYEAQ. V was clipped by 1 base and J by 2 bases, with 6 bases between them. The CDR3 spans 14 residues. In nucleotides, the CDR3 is TGTGCCAGCAGCTTAGAGGGCCCCTACAATGAGCAGTTCTTC. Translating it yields CASSLEGPYNEQFF.

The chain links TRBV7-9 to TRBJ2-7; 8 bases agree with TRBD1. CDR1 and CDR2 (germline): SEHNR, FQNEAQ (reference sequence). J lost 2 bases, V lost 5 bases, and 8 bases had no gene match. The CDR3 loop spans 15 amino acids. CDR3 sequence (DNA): TGTGCCAGCAGCCCAGAGTGGACAGGGCCCTACGAGCAGTACTTC. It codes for CASSPEWTGPYEQYF.